Below, 13 T cell receptor beta chains from the same sample are listed, as sequenced in a study of T cell changes during pregnancy in multiple sclerosis. Using immunoSEQ multiplex PCR, the repertoire was profiled, and TCRdb retains in-frame clones only, with some absent. Of about 57,000 clones listed, less than 90% were seen once; the top ten hold around 0.38%. The sequenced sample was CD4+ T cells from peripheral blood mononuclear cells, obtained in the third trimester of pregnancy. The receptor set was obtained from a female donor with multiple sclerosis, enrolled in a pregnancy study.

The chain joins TRBV18 to TRBJ1-3, with a possible D match to TRBD1 (6 bases). Trimming shortened V by 5 bases and J by 4 bases, and 15 bases separated the two germline ends. The CDR3 has 15 residues. Per germline, CDR1 KGHSH and CDR2 LQKENI. The CDR3 loop is CASSAITGLGNTIYF. CDR3 sequence (DNA): TGTGCCAGCTCAGCTATAACAGGGCTCGGAAACACCATATATTTT.

This clone has only one observation. V usage is TRBV30 and J usage is TRBJ1-2; D unclear. The CDR3 has 13 amino acids. Between the trimmed V and J ends, which lost 1 base and 8 bases, there was a span of 14 bases. Germline loops: CDR1 GTSNPN, CDR2 SVGIG (reference sequence). CDR3 nucleotides: TGTGCCTGGAGTGACACAGCCCGTAGGGGCTACACCTTC. Protein product: CAWSDTARRGYTF.

The V and J genes are TRBV10-2 and TRBJ1-5; possible D gene TRBD1, 6 bases. The germline V gene has CDR1 WSHSY and CDR2 SAAADI. The CDR3 extends over 14 amino acids. V lost 2 bases to trimming and J lost 7 bases, with 12 bases between them. CDR3 DNA sequence: TGCGCCAGCAGTGAGGGGGGCCGCTACCAGCCCCAGCATTTT. The encoded protein is CASSEGGRYQPQHF.

This rearrangement joins TRBV2 to TRBJ2-2, with 9 bases fitting TRBD2. Per the germline V gene, CDR1 is SNHLY and CDR2 is FYNNEI. The CDR3 contains 16 residues. Trimming took 6 bases from V and 3 from J; bases not matched to a gene: 8. The CDR3 spells CASRESGGSYTGELFF. Written as DNA, the CDR3 is TGTGCCAGCAGGGAAAGCGGGGGGTCGTACACCGGGGAGCTGTTTTTT.

The V gene is TRBV6-5, the J gene TRBJ1-6, with a tentative D call TRBD1 (5 bases). Germline V lookup: CDR1 MNHEY, CDR2 SVGAGI. V gave up 11 bases and J gave up 8 bases, with 22 bases separating them. The CDR3 sequence is 15 residues long. The CDR3 DNA reads TGTGCCGCTACAGATCAGGGCATATCCCATTCACCCCTCCACTTT. Protein sequence: CAATDQGISHSPLHF.

The chain joins TRBV7-2 to TRBJ1-1, with TRBD1 as a possible D gene (6 bases). Germline V CDR1 and CDR2: SGHTA, FQGNSA. This CDR3 is built from 16 residues. Trimming cost V 2 bases and J 1 base, with 14 bases left between them. In nucleotides, the CDR3 is TGTGCCAGCAGCTTATTCGGGGGGCGCCGGAACACTGAAGCTTTCTTT. Residues: CASSLFGGRRNTEAFF. The whole variable domain, remainder taken from reference TRBV7-2 and TRBJ1-1, is GAGVSQSPSNKVTEKGKDVELRCDPISGHTALYWYRQSLGQGLEFLIYFQGNSAPDKSGLPSDRFSAERTGGSVSTLTIQRTQQEDSAVYLCASSLFGGRRNTEAFFGQGTRLTVV.

This chain joins TRBV7-2 and TRBJ2-7, with 12 bases matching TRBD2. This CDR3 region has 15 residues. Trimming cost V 3 bases and J 5 bases; bases outside gene matches: 5. Germline V lookup: CDR1 SGHTA, CDR2 FQGNSA. The CDR3 DNA reads as TGTGCCAGCAGCTTCGACGGGACTAGCGGGCACGAGCAGTACTTC. Protein product: CASSFDGTSGHEQYF.

This rearrangement joins TRBV4-3 to TRBJ1-5; tentatively, D is TRBD1 (5 bases). Germline assignment: CDR1 LGHNA and CDR2 YSLEER. The CDR3 is made up of 13 amino acids. Trimming shortened V by 4 bases and J by 5 bases, and 9 bases separated the two germline ends. The CDR3 protein is CASSPQGDQPQHF. The CDR3 bases are TGCGCCAGCAGCCCCCAAGGGGATCAGCCCCAGCATTTT.

The rearrangement links TRBV7-2 to TRBJ2-7, with a weak D call TRBD2 (5 bases). This CDR3 is 14 amino acids long. V gave up 2 bases and J gave up 1 base, with 9 bases separating them. Per germline, CDR1 SGHTA and CDR2 FQGNSA. CDR3 nucleotides: TGTGCCAGCAGCTTAAAAGCGGATTCCTACGAGCAGTACTTC. This gives the protein CASSLKADSYEQYF.

The chain recombines TRBV7-8 with TRBJ2-3; 11 nucleotides match TRBD2. Germline assignment: CDR1 SGHVS and CDR2 FQNEAQ. There are 16 residues in the CDR3. J was trimmed by 0 bases and V by 5 bases; bases with no gene match: 4. The CDR3 DNA reads TGTGCCAGCAGCCCCCGGACTAGCGGGAGCACAGATACGCAGTATTTT. It is translated as CASSPRTSGSTDTQYF. The full variable domain, its missing parts supplied by reference TRBV7-8 and TRBJ2-3, is GAGVSQSPRYKVAKRGQDVALRCDPISGHVSLFWYQQALGQGPEFLTYFQNEAQLDKSGLPSDRFFAERPEGSVSTLKIQRTQQEDSAVYLCASSPRTSGSTDTQYFGPGTRLTVL.

The genes are TRBV6-1 and TRBJ2-5; the match to TRBD2 covers 9 bases. The CDR3 consists of 14 residues. Germline CDR1 is MNHNS and CDR2 is SASEGT. The V gene end was trimmed by 11 bases and the J gene end by 4 bases; junction bases not matched to a gene: 11. For the CDR3, the DNA is TGTGCCGGGGCAAGGGCGGGAGGGTCAGAGACCCAGTACTTC. The encoded protein is CAGARAGGSETQYF.

This rearrangement joins TRBV11-3 to TRBJ2-1; the D gene is possibly TRBD2 (5 bases). Trimming took 3 bases from V and 1 from J, leaving 10 bases between them. Germline CDR1 SGHNT, CDR2 YENEEA. The CDR3 has 15 amino acids. The CDR3 is CASSFRDTSYNEQFF. The CDR3 DNA is TGTGCCAGCAGCTTCCGGGATACATCCTACAATGAGCAGTTCTTC.

The rearrangement joins TRBV7-2 to TRBJ2-1, with 10 bases aligning to TRBD2. CDR3 length equals 14 residues. Germline V gene sequence: CDR1 SGHTA, CDR2 FQGNSA. J gave up 7 bases and V 8 bases, and 8 bases lay outside the gene matches. The DNA for the CDR3 is TGTGCCAGCCCCCTAGCGGGAGTGGGGAATGAGCAGTTCTTC. This codes for CASPLAGVGNEQFF.